Following are 30 T cell receptor beta chains from one sample sequenced in a study of T cell repertoires in aging, cancer and after chemotherapy. Amplification of TCR beta used genomic DNA extracted from peripheral blood. Rearranged V-D-J TRB sequences were amplified with a mixed TRB-A/B primer pool. TCRdb passed the multiplex PCR reads through MiXCR, listing each CDR3 protein once. In the table there are under 6,500 distinct CDR3 sequences, approximately 38% of which are singletons. Sequencing used blood. Receptors originate from a human donor in good health.

This clonotype was counted a few times. J is TRBJ2-1 and V is TRBV19; D is possibly TRBD1 (6 bases). The V and J ends lost 5 bases and 5 bases respectively, with 22 bases between them. The germline V gene has CDR1 LNHDA and CDR2 SQIVND (reference sequence). The length of the CDR3 is 17 residues. The CDR3 region has the DNA TGTGCCAGTAGTGAGGAGTTGGGGGCGAATTATGACAATGAGCAGTTCTTC. Amino acid sequence: CASSEELGANYDNEQFF.

This clonotype was detected only a few times. J is TRBJ1-5 and V is TRBV19; a possible D gene is TRBD1 (6 bases). This CDR3 spans 17 amino acids. Germline CDR1 LNHDA, CDR2 SQIVND (reference sequence). V was clipped by 7 bases and J by 2 bases, with 21 bases between them. As DNA, the CDR3 is TGTGCCAGTATGAGCTGGGGGATAGAGGGGGGCAATCAGCCCCAGCATTTT. Protein product: CASMSWGIEGGNQPQHF.

V gene TRBV28 combines with J gene TRBJ2-1, with 13 bases aligning to TRBD2. V was clipped by 7 bases and J by 5 bases; unmatched bases: 8. Germline-derived CDR1 and CDR2 are MDHEN and SYDVKM. This CDR3 comprises 16 residues. The CDR3 is CASTMTSGGTDNEQFF. The CDR3 nucleotides read TGTGCCAGCACTATGACTAGCGGGGGGACCGACAATGAGCAGTTCTTC.

The chain employs TRBV29-1 and TRBJ1-4; 11 bases line up with TRBD1. The CDR3 length is 17 residues. Germline-derived CDR1 and CDR2 are SQVTM and ANQGSEA. Unmatched junction bases numbered 8, after V lost 3 bases and J lost 2 bases. Written as DNA, the CDR3 is TGCAGCGTTGACGGACCCGGGACAGGGGGGACTAATGAAAAACTGTTTTTT. It is translated as CSVDGPGTGGTNEKLFF.

The rearrangement joins TRBV12-3 or TRBV12-4 to TRBJ1-4; D remains unclear. The CDR3 length is 14 residues. Trimming removed 6 bases at V and 4 bases at J, with 12 bases between. The CDR3 spells CASRTRRNNEKLFF. In DNA, the CDR3 is TGTGCCAGCAGAACTAGGAGGAATAATGAAAAACTGTTTTTT.

This clonotype occurred a few times. The gene calls are TRBV27 and TRBJ2-7; TRBD2 aligns across 7 bases. The CDR3 covers 14 residues. Per germline, CDR1 MNHEY and CDR2 SMNVEV (reference sequence). V trimming: 8 bases; J trimming: 4 bases; junction bases outside the gene matches: 11. CDR3 protein: CASLYRGAGYEQYF. The CDR3 nucleotides are TGTGCCAGCCTTTATAGGGGAGCGGGGTACGAGCAGTACTTC.

The chain employs TRBV29-1 and TRBJ2-3; 13 positions agree with TRBD2. Germline values: CDR1 SQVTM, CDR2 ANQGSEA. The CDR3 has 15 residues. J lost 8 bases, V lost 5 bases, and 10 bases had no gene match. The CDR3 DNA follows: TGCAGCGTTTTTGGAGGGACTAGCGGGGTACCTACGCAGTATTTT. Translating gives CSVFGGTSGVPTQYF.

The V and J genes are TRBV5-6 and TRBJ1-2, with D uncertain. CDR3 length equals 14 residues. From germline, CDR1 is SGHDT and CDR2 YYEEEE. The V gene lost 2 bases and the J gene lost 2 bases, with 10 bases spanning the gap. The CDR3 region is CASSFGSLNYGYTF. Written as DNA, the CDR3 is TGTGCCAGCAGCTTCGGCAGTTTAAACTATGGCTACACCTTC.

This sequence joins TRBV10-3 and TRBJ2-3, with 7 bases identical to TRBD2. The CDR3 totals 15 residues. With V trimmed by 4 bases and J by 1 base, 5 bases remained unmatched. The germline gives CDR1 ENHRY, CDR2 SYGVKD. In nucleotides, the CDR3 is TGTGCCATCAGTGGCGGCGCGGGGGGCACAGATACGCAGTATTTT. Translated, it gives CAISGGAGGTDTQYF.

By proportion, this clonotype is medium-sized. J is TRBJ2-6 and V is TRBV6-5; no definite D call. Germline V gene lookup returns CDR1 MNHEY and CDR2 SVGAGI. CDR3 length equals 15 residues. V was cut by 5 bases and J by 0 bases, with 8 bases left in between. This CDR3 reads CASSTRSSGANVLTF. In DNA, the CDR3 is TGTGCCAGCAGTACCCGCAGCTCTGGGGCCAACGTCCTGACTTTC.

A few counts support this clonotype. This chain joins TRBV12-3 or TRBV12-4 and TRBJ2-3, with 7 bases matching TRBD2. CDR3 size: 14 residues. Germline trimming cut 6 bases from V and 4 bases from J; bases unmatched to any gene: 7. CDR3 DNA sequence: TGTGCCAGCAGCCACGGGGGGAAGGCAGATACGCAGTATTTT. It encodes CASSHGGKADTQYF.

The DNA for the CDR3 is TGTGCCAGCAGACTCCTCGCGGCCACAGATACGCAGTATTTT. Protein: CASRLLAATDTQYF. V gene TRBV6-2 or TRBV6-3 combines with J gene TRBJ2-3; no reliable D call. The ends were cut back, 6 bases at V and 2 bases at J, with 12 bases in the middle. Per the germline V gene, CDR1 is MNHEY and CDR2 is SVGEGT. This CDR3 region has 14 residues.

The chain recombines TRBV27 with TRBJ1-4; D ambiguous. From germline, CDR1 is MNHEY and CDR2 SMNVEV (reference sequence). The CDR3 extends over 11 amino acids. The ends were cut back, 6 bases at V and 11 bases at J, with 10 bases in the middle. The CDR3 region is CASRAAGKLFF. The CDR3 nucleotides are TGTGCCAGCAGAGCGGCTGGCAAACTGTTTTTT.

This clonotype was recorded a few times. This chain joins TRBV5-6 and TRBJ2-3, with D possibly TRBD1 on 5 matching bases. The germline gives CDR1 SGHDT, CDR2 YYEEEE. Trimming cost V 4 bases and J 0 bases, with 6 bases left between them. The CDR3 contains 13 residues. The CDR3 nucleotides are TGTGCCAGCAGCAGGGGTAGCACAGATACGCAGTATTTT. Its protein is CASSRGSTDTQYF.

This clonotype was seen a few times. CDR3 loop: CASSLVPAGGQETQYF. In DNA form, the CDR3 reads TGTGCCAGCAGCTTGGTCCCAGCGGGGGGGCAAGAGACCCAGTACTTC. J is TRBJ2-5 and V is TRBV5-5; 10 positions match TRBD2. Germline V CDR1 and CDR2: SGHKS, YYEKEE (reference sequence). The CDR3 sequence is 16 residues long. The V segment lost 0 bases and the J segment 2 bases; nucleotides outside the gene matches: 4.

In the case of this clonotype: A much larger clone lies a single base off, so this may be a read error. The missing conserved phenylalanine or tryptophan at the end of this CDR3 makes a read error likely. V is TRBV29-1 and J is TRBJ2-2, with D perhaps matching TRBD1 (5 bases). Germline loops: CDR1 SQVTM, CDR2 ANQGSEA. The CDR3 loop spans 13 amino acids. V lost 4 bases to trimming and J lost 5 bases, with 11 bases between them. The chain's CDR3 is CSVVQKGTGELFS. The CDR3 DNA reads TGCAGCGTTGTACAGAAGGGGACCGGGGAGCTGTTTTCT.

The CDR3 DNA reads TGTGCCAGCAGCTTGCGACTAGCGGGGGCATCTGAGCAGTTCTTC. This encodes CASSLRLAGASEQFF. The chain couples TRBV5-6 to TRBJ2-1; TRBD2 matches 12 bases. With V trimmed by 1 base and J by 9 bases, 5 bases remained unmatched. The CDR3 totals 15 residues. The V gene's germline CDR1 is SGHDT and CDR2 YYEEEE.

This clonotype appeared a few times. J is TRBJ1-2 and V is TRBV29-1; TRBD1 matches 7 bases. Germline values: CDR1 SQVTM, CDR2 ANQGSEA. The CDR3 sequence is 15 residues long. V gave up 2 bases and J gave up 4 bases; unmatched junction bases: 10. CDR3 DNA sequence: TGCAGCGTTGAATTAGGCGCGACAGGGCCCTATGGCTACACCTTC. Its protein product is CSVELGATGPYGYTF.

V gene TRBV11-1 combines with J gene TRBJ2-7; 9 nucleotides match TRBD1. Losses at the gene ends were 5 bases for V and 6 bases for J; bases not matched to a gene: 11. This CDR3 is 15 amino acids long. Germline CDR1 reads SGHAT; CDR2 reads FQDESV (reference sequence). The CDR3 loop reads CASSPGQGKNLEQYF. Here the CDR3 DNA reads TGTGCCAGCAGCCCGGGACAGGGAAAAAACCTCGAGCAGTACTTC.

For this clonotype: This may stem from a read error, because a much larger clone lies one nucleotide away. For the CDR3, the DNA is TGCAGCGACGTTGATTCAGGAGAGCGCGAGCAGTACTTC. Translated, it gives CSDVDSGEREQYF. The V gene is TRBV29-1, the J gene TRBJ2-7; no definite D call. The CDR3 sequence is 13 residues long. The ends were cut back, 7 bases at V and 6 bases at J, with 19 bases in the middle. Germline CDR1 SQVTM, CDR2 ANQGSEA.

This clonotype turned up a few times. The V gene is TRBV6-6, the J gene TRBJ2-7, with 7 positions matching TRBD1. The CDR3 runs to 15 residues. J was trimmed by 5 bases and V by 5 bases; bases with no gene match: 12. The germline V gene has CDR1 MNHNY and CDR2 SVGAGI (reference sequence). CDR3 residues: CASSHQTGTVHEQYF. In nucleotides, the CDR3 is TGTGCCAGCAGTCACCAAACCGGGACAGTGCACGAGCAGTACTTC.

The chain carries TRBV18 and TRBJ1-2, with unresolved D. Germline-derived CDR1 and CDR2 are KGHSH and LQKENI. Trimming removed 3 bases from V and 1 base from J, with 9 bases in between. The CDR3 covers 14 residues. The CDR3 DNA reads as TGTGCCAGCTCACCCCTAAATAATAACTATGGCTACACCTTC. Its translation: CASSPLNNNYGYTF.

The rearrangement uses TRBV5-5 and TRBJ2-7; D may match TRBD1 or TRBD2 (6 bases each). Germline V gene data show CDR1 as SGHKS and CDR2 as YYEKEE (reference sequence). This CDR3 is 15 amino acids long. Trimming left V 0 bases short and J 4 bases short, with 14 bases between. CDR3 protein: CASSLAGGQGYEQYF. The CDR3 DNA follows: TGTGCCAGCAGCTTGGCCGGGGGCCAGGGATACGAGCAGTACTTC.

The chain employs TRBV6-4 and TRBJ2-3, with D perhaps matching TRBD2 (6 bases). Germline CDR1 and CDR2: MRHNA and SNTAGT. The CDR3 totals 15 residues. Trimming removed 5 bases from V and 0 bases from J, with 12 bases in between. The CDR3 here is CASSKTGLSTDTQYF. The CDR3 nucleotides are TGTGCCAGCAGTAAAACGGGACTCAGCACAGATACGCAGTATTTT.

By share, this clonotype ranks as large. This chain's CDR3 is CASSLLPGNTGELFF. The CDR3 DNA sequence: TGTGCCAGCAGCTTACTACCGGGGAACACCGGGGAGCTGTTTTTT. J is TRBJ2-2 and V is TRBV11-1; D gene unclear. Germline V gene lookup returns CDR1 SGHAT and CDR2 FQDESV (reference sequence). The germline V and J ends were trimmed by 2 bases and 1 base, with 8 bases remaining between them. The length of the CDR3 is 15 residues.

V is TRBV19 and J is TRBJ2-5, with a tentative D call TRBD1 (8 bases). V gave up 5 bases and J gave up 4 bases, with 20 bases separating them. CDR3 length: 16 residues. Germline V gene data show CDR1 as LNHDA and CDR2 as SQIVND (reference sequence). CDR3 coding DNA: TGTGCCAGTAGTGACAGGGGACTAACGCTAAGAGAGACCCAGTACTTC. It translates to CASSDRGLTLRETQYF. Complete variable domain (other parts from reference TRBV19 and TRBJ2-5): DGGITQSPKYLFRKEGQNVTLSCEQNLNHDAMYWYRQDPGQGLRLIYYSQIVNDFQKGDIAEGYSVSREKKESFPLTVTSAQKNPTAFYLCASSDRGLTLRETQYFGPGTRLLVL.

The V call is TRBV6-1, the J call TRBJ2-3; possibly TRBD1 for D (6 bases). V was pared by 6 bases and J by 2 bases, with 12 bases between. CDR3 size: 14 residues. Germline V gene lookup returns CDR1 MNHNS and CDR2 SASEGT. CDR3 amino acids: CASSQRTDTDTQYF. CDR3 nucleotide sequence: TGTGCCAGCAGCCAGAGGACAGACACAGATACGCAGTATTTT.

The V gene is TRBV6-1, the J gene TRBJ2-7; TRBD1 agrees at 9 bases. The ends lost 2 bases at V and 2 bases at J; junction bases unmatched: 7. CDR1 and CDR2 (germline): MNHNS, SASEGT. This CDR3 is built from 16 residues. In DNA, the CDR3 is TGTGCCAGCAGTGAATTGGGGGGGGACAGGGCCTACGAGCAGTACTTC. It specifies CASSELGGDRAYEQYF.

This clonotype was recorded a few times. The V call is TRBV27, the J call TRBJ1-1, with TRBD1 identical over 7 bases. Germline CDR1 MNHEY, CDR2 SMNVEV (reference sequence). Trimming removed 3 bases from V and 11 bases from J; junction bases left unmatched: 12. The CDR3 covers 14 residues. CDR3 nucleotides: TGTGCCAGCAGTTTTCTCGGGACAGCCGTGATCGCTTTCTTT. It encodes CASSFLGTAVIAFF.

The chain is built from TRBV5-6 and TRBJ2-5, with D possibly being TRBD2 (5 bases). V lost 4 bases to trimming and J lost 1 base, with 8 bases between them. This CDR3 has 13 amino acids. Looked up from germline, CDR1 is SGHDT and CDR2 is YYEEEE. In DNA, the CDR3 is TGTGCCAGCAGCCTCGGGATCCAAGAGACCCAGTACTTC. It yields the protein CASSLGIQETQYF.